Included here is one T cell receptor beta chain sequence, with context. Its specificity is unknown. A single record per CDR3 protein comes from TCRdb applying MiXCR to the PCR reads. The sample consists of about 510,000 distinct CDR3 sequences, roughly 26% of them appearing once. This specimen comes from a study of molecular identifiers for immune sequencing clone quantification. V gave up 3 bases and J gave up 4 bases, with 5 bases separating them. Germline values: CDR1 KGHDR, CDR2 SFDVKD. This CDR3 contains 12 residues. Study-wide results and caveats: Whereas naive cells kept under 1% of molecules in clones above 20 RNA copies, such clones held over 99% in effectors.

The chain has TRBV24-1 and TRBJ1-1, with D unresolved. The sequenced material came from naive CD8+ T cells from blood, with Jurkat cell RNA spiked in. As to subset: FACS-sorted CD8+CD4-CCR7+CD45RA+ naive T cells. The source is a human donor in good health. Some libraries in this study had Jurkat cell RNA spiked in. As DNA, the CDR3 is TGTGCCACCAGTGATATGGGCACTGAAGCTTTCTTT. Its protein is CATSDMGTEAFF.